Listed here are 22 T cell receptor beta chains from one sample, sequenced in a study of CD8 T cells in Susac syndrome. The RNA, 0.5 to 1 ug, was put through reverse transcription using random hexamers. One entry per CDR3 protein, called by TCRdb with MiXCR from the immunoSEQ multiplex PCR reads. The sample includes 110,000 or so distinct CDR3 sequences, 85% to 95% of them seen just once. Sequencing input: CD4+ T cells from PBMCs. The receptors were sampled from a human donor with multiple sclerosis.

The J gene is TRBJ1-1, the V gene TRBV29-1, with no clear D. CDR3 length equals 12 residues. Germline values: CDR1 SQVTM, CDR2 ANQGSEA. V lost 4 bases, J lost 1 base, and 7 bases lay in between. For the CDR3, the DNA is TGCAGCGTTGCACAGTCGAACACTGAAGCTTTCTTT. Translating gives CSVAQSNTEAFF.

CDR3 nucleotide sequence: TGCACCAGCAGCCGTTCCGACAGGGGCACGGTCAAAAACATTCAGTACTTC. As protein: CTSSRSDRGTVKNIQYF. The rearrangement joins TRBV1 to TRBJ2-4; the table names TRBD1, a call not compared with the DNA. TRBV1 corresponds to a pseudogene. CDR3 length: 17 residues.

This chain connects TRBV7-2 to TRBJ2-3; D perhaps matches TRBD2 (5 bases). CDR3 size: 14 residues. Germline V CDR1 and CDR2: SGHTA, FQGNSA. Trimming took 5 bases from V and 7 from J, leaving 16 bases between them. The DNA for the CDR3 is TGTGCCAGCAGCCGAAACGGGATTCGAAATACGCAGTATTTT. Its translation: CASSRNGIRNTQYF.

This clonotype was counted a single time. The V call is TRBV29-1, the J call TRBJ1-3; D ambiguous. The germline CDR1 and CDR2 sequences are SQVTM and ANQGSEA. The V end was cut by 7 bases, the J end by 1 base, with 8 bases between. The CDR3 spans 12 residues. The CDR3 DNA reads TGCAGCGGCACAGCTTCTGGAAACACCATATATTTT. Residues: CSGTASGNTIYF.

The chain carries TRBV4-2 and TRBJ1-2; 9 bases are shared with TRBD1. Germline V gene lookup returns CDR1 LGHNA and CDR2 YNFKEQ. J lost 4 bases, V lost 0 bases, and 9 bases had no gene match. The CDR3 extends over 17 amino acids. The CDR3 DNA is TGTGCCAGCAGCCAAGATATCGGGGGACAGGGAGCCTATGGCTACACCTTC. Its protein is CASSQDIGGQGAYGYTF.

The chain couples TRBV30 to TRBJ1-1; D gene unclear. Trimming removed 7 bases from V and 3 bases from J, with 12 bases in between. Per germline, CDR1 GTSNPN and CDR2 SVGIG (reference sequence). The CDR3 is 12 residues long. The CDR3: CAFTGRYTEAFF. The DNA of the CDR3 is TGTGCCTTCACGGGCCGCTACACTGAAGCTTTCTTT.

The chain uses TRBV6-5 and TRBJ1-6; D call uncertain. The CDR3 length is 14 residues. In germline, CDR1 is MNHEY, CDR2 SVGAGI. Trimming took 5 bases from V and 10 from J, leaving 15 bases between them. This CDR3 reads CASSAGWADSPLHF. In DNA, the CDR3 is TGTGCCAGCAGTGCCGGTTGGGCGGACTCACCCCTCCACTTT.

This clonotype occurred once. The CDR3 is CASSVGLRNTGELFF. Here the CDR3 DNA reads TGTGCCAGCAGCGTAGGGCTAAGGAACACCGGGGAGCTGTTTTTT. This chain uses TRBV9 with TRBJ2-2; D unresolved. CDR1 is SGDLS and CDR2 is YYNGEE in the germline V gene. Trimming cost V 0 bases and J 1 base, with 7 bases left between them. This CDR3 has 15 residues.

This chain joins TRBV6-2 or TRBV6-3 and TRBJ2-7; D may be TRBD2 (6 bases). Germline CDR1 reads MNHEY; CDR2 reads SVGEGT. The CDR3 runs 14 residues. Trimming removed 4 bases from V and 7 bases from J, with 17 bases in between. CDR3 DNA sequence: TGTGCCAGCAGTTTAAGCGGGTGGAACACGGAGCAGTACTTC. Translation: CASSLSGWNTEQYF.

CDR3 in DNA: TGTGCCAGCAGCTCCCGGACAGGGAATTCACCCCTCCACTTT. Encoded protein: CASSSRTGNSPLHF. The chain recombines TRBV7-2 with TRBJ1-6, with 8 positions matching TRBD1. The CDR3 contains 14 residues. Germline CDR1 and CDR2: SGHTA and FQGNSA. Unmatched junction bases numbered 3, after V lost 4 bases and J lost 7 bases.

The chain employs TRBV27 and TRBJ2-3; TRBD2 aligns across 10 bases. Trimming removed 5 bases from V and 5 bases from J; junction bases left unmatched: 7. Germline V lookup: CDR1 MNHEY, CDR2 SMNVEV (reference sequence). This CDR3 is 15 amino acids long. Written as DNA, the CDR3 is TGTGCCAGCAGTCTCCAGCGGGGGGGCGAAGATACGCAGTATTTT. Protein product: CASSLQRGGEDTQYF.

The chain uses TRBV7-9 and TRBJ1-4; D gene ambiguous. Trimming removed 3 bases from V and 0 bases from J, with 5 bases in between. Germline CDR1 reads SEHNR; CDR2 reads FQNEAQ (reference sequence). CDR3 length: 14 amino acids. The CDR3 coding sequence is TGTGCCAGCAGCTTCGGGTCAACTAATGAAAAACTGTTTTTT. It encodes CASSFGSTNEKLFF. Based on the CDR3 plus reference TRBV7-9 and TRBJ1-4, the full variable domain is DTGVSQNPRHKITKRGQNVTFRCDPISEHNRLYWYRQTLGQGPEFLTYFQNEAQLEKSRLLSDRFSAERPKGSFSTLEIQRTEQGDSAMYLCASSFGSTNEKLFFGSGTQLSVL.

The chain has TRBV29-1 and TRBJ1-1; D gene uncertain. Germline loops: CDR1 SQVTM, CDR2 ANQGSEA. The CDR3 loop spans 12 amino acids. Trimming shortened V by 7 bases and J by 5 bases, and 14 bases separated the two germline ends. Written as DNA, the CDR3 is TGCAGCGGATCGCCCGGCGGGACTGAAGCTTTCTTT. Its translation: CSGSPGGTEAFF. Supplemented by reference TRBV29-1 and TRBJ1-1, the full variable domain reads SAVISQKPSRDICQRGTSLTIQCQVDSQVTMMFWYRQQPGQSLTLIATANQGSEATYESGFVIDKFPISRPNLTFSTLTVSNMSPEDSSIYLCSGSPGGTEAFFGQGTRLTVV.

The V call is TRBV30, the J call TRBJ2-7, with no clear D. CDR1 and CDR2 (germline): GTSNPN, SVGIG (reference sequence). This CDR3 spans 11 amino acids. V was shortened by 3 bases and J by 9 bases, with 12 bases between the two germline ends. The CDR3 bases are TGTGCCTGGAGAGACCAGCAGGTGCAGTACTTC. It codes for CAWRDQQVQYF.

The CDR3 region is CASSSQPGNTEAFF. The CDR3 coding sequence is TGTGCCAGCAGCTCCCAGCCGGGGAACACTGAAGCTTTCTTT. The chain links TRBV7-2 to TRBJ1-1; D is unclear. Germline-derived CDR1 and CDR2 are SGHTA and FQGNSA. V was shortened by 4 bases and J by 1 base, with 10 bases between the two germline ends. The length of the CDR3 is 14 residues.

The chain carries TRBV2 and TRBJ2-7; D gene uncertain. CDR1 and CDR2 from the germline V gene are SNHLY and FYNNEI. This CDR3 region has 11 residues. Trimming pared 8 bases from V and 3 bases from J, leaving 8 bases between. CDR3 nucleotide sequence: TGTGCCAGCCGAGCAAGCTACGAGCAGTACTTC. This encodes CASRASYEQYF.

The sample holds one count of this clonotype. The CDR3: CSASRAETQYF. Here the CDR3 DNA reads TGCAGCGCCAGCCGAGCGGAGACCCAGTACTTC. The genes are TRBV29-1 and TRBJ2-5; the D is unclear. CDR1 and CDR2 (germline): SQVTM, ANQGSEA. This CDR3 has 11 residues. The V end lost 7 bases, the J end lost 5 bases, and 11 bases lay between the germline ends.

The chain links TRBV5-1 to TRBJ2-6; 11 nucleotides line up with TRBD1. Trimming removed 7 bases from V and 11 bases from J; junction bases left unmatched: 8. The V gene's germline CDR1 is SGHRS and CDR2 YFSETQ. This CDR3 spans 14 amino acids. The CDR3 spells CASGPGTGGDVLTF. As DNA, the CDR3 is TGCGCCAGCGGGCCCGGGACAGGGGGGGACGTCCTGACTTTC.

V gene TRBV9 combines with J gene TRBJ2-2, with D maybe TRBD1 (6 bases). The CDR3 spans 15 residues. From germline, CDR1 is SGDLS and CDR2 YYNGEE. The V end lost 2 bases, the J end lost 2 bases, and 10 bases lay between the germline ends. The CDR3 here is CASSVGQINTGELFF. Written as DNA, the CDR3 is TGTGCCAGCAGCGTTGGACAGATTAACACCGGGGAGCTGTTTTTT.

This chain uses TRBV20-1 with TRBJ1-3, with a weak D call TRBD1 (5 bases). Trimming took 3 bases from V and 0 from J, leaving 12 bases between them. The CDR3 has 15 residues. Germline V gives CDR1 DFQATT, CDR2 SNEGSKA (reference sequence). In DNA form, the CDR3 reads TGCAGTGCTAGCCGGGACCCAGGCTCTGGAAACACCATATATTTT. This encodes CSASRDPGSGNTIYF.

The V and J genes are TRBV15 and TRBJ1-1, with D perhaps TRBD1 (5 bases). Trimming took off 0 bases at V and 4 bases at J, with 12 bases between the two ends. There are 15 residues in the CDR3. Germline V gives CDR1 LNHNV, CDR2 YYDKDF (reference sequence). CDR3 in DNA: TGTGCCACCAGCAGAGATTCAGGGTGGGGCACTGAAGCTTTCTTT. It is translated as CATSRDSGWGTEAFF.

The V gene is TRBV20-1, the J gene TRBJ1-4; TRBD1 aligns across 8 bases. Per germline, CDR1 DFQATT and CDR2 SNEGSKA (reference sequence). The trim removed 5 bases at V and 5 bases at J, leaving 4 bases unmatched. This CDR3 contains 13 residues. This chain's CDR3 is CSAPGQGNEKLFF. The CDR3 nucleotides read TGCAGTGCTCCAGGACAGGGAAATGAAAAACTGTTTTTT.